The 10 T cell receptor beta chains listed next were all sequenced from one sample in a study of cytomegalovirus exposure and HLA in healthy donors. Researchers ran the PCR with 60 Vbeta and 13 Jbeta primers. Profiling relied on immunoSEQ multiplex PCR, and the TCRdb table lists in-frame clones only, not all of them. The repertoire holds around 170,000 clones, roughly 80% seen once, with less than 0.65% in the top ten. The sample comprised PBMCs. The receptors originated from a woman aged 45-60 years in good health and CMV-seronegative.

This clone was observed a single time. The junction does not match germline at one end; this may be a read error. The V gene is TRBV7-2, the J gene TRBJ2-1, with 7 positions matching TRBD1. The CDR3 covers 15 residues. Germline-derived CDR1 and CDR2 are SGHTA and FQGNSA. The CDR3 region is CASSPTGTAYNEQFF. The CDR3 nucleotides read TGTGCCAGCAGCCCCACCGGGACAGCCTATAATGAGCAGTTCTTC.

Only one count was recorded for this clone. The V and J genes are TRBV19 and TRBJ1-5; D might be TRBD1 (5 bases). With 3 bases removed from V and 0 bases from J, the gap between germline ends came to 12 bases. Germline CDR1 is LNHDA and CDR2 is SQIVND (reference sequence). The CDR3 contains 16 residues. The CDR3 nucleotides are TGTGCCAGTAGTATTTTCGCAGGACATAGCAATCAGCCCCAGCATTTT. This sequence encodes CASSIFAGHSNQPQHF. Supplemented by reference TRBV19 and TRBJ1-5, the full variable domain reads DGGITQSPKYLFRKEGQNVTLSCEQNLNHDAMYWYRQDPGQGLRLIYYSQIVNDFQKGDIAEGYSVSREKKESFPLTVTSAQKNPTAFYLCASSIFAGHSNQPQHFGDGTRLSIL.

Here the CDR3 reads CSATTGWETQYF. For the CDR3, the DNA is TGCAGCGCCACGACAGGGTGGGAGACCCAGTACTTC. The chain employs TRBV29-1 and TRBJ2-5, with 7 bases fitting TRBD1. The trim removed 7 bases at V and 5 bases at J, leaving 7 bases unmatched. CDR3 length: 12 residues. CDR1 is SQVTM, CDR2 ANQGSEA, per germline.

The V call is TRBV19, the J call TRBJ2-7, with 7 bases fitting TRBD1. This CDR3 has 14 residues. With 5 bases clipped from V and 0 bases from J, the junction kept 4 bases outside the gene matches. Germline CDR1 reads LNHDA; CDR2 reads SQIVND (reference sequence). The CDR3 loop reads CASSQTGSSYEQYF. CDR3 coding DNA: TGTGCCAGTAGTCAGACAGGGAGCTCCTACGAGCAGTACTTC.

This clone was counted only a few times. The chain has TRBV11-2 and TRBJ2-3; tentative D call: TRBD1 (6 bases). The CDR3 sequence is 13 residues long. V lost 5 bases to trimming and J lost 6 bases, with 12 bases between them. Germline V gene data show CDR1 as SGHAT and CDR2 as FQNNGV. The CDR3 sequence: CASSQGGFDTQYF. CDR3 coding DNA: TGTGCCAGCAGCCAAGGGGGATTCGATACGCAGTATTTT.

This chain uses TRBV4-3 with TRBJ1-5, with D possibly being TRBD1 (6 bases). The CDR3 is 15 amino acids. Germline V gene lookup returns CDR1 LGHNA and CDR2 YSLEER. With 1 base removed from V and 6 bases from J, the gap between germline ends came to 13 bases. The CDR3 region has the DNA TGCGCCAGCAGCCAAGTCGTGGGGGCAGGTCAGCCCCAGCATTTT. Translated, it gives CASSQVVGAGQPQHF.

This clone was observed a handful of times. The genes are TRBV28 and TRBJ1-6; D remains unclear. CDR1 is MDHEN, CDR2 SYDVKM, per germline. Trimming removed 7 bases from V and 7 bases from J, with 14 bases in between. This CDR3 has 14 residues. CDR3 sequence (DNA): TGTGCCAGCACCCCTACGGGTTCCAATTCACCCCTCCACTTT. This sequence encodes CASTPTGSNSPLHF.

The chain has TRBV12-5 and TRBJ2-3; 11 bases fit TRBD2. This CDR3 has 17 amino acids. With V trimmed by 3 bases and J by 4 bases, 9 bases remained unmatched. Per germline, CDR1 LGHNT and CDR2 FRNRAP. The CDR3 bases are TGTGCTAGTGGTTTCTCAACCGGGACTAGCGGTCCAGATACGCAGTATTTT. Encoded protein: CASGFSTGTSGPDTQYF.

V gene TRBV30 combines with J gene TRBJ1-6, with TRBD1 matching 7 bases. After removal of 2 bases from V and 7 bases from J, the junction contained 2 bases not matched to a gene. The CDR3 sequence is 13 residues long. The germline CDR1 and CDR2 sequences are GTSNPN and SVGIG (reference sequence). The CDR3 region has the DNA TGTGCCTGGAGTCAGGGGGTAAATTCACCCCTCCACTTT. Translated, it gives CAWSQGVNSPLHF.

The chain joins TRBV5-8 to TRBJ2-7; tentative D call: TRBD2 (6 bases). The germline V and J ends were trimmed by 6 bases and 2 bases, with 18 bases remaining between them. The CDR3 sequence is 15 residues long. Germline V CDR1 and CDR2: SGHTS, YDEGEE. Here the CDR3 reads CASTSRGWVAYEQYF. DNA for the CDR3: TGTGCCAGCACCTCCCGGGGGTGGGTAGCCTACGAGCAGTACTTC.